This T cell receptor (beta chain) was observed in a study of blood T cell repertoires in COVID-19. Clones were sequenced by immunoSEQ multiplex PCR, and TCRdb holds only the in-frame ones, with some missing. The sample contains 50,000 to 65,000 clones, around 86% of which appear only once. The V segment lost 7 bases and the J segment 5 bases; nucleotides outside the gene matches: 14. The germline CDR1 and CDR2 sequences are LGHDT and YNNKEL (reference sequence). This CDR3 region has 17 residues. The rearrangement joins TRBV3-1 (or the pseudogene TRBV3-2) to TRBJ2-2; TRBD2 matches at 9 bases. Material: peripheral blood. This TCR came from an older man with acute or convalescent COVID-19. This CDR3 reads CASTTRRGGGKTGELFF. As DNA, the CDR3 is TGTGCCAGCACCACGAGGCGGGGGGGCGGTAAGACCGGGGAGCTGTTTTTT.